The 23 T cell receptor beta chains reported below all come from one sample, sequenced in a study of T cell changes during pregnancy in multiple sclerosis. The repertoire was sequenced with immunoSEQ multiplex PCR; TCRdb's copy has only in-frame clones and lacks some. The sample holds tens of thousands of clones, about nine tenths seen once. Material: CD4+ T cells from peripheral blood mononuclear cells, obtained before pregnancy. Every receptor here comes from a female donor with multiple sclerosis, enrolled in a pregnancy study.

The rearrangement joins TRBV4-2 to TRBJ2-1; 11 nucleotides agree with TRBD2. V lost 1 base to trimming and J lost 5 bases; unmatched junction nucleotides: 10. Germline loops: CDR1 LGHNA, CDR2 YNFKEQ. The CDR3 runs to 18 residues. For the CDR3, the DNA is TGTGCCAGCAGCCAAGGGGGAACTAGCGGGAGACGGAACAATGAGCAGTTCTTC. Translation: CASSQGGTSGRRNNEQFF.

The chain combines TRBV5-4 with TRBJ2-3, with a tentative D call TRBD1 (5 bases). The germline V and J ends were trimmed by 0 bases and 2 bases, with 13 bases remaining between them. Germline lookup yields CDR1 SGHNT and CDR2 YYREEE (reference sequence). The CDR3 consists of 16 residues. The DNA for the CDR3 is TGTGCCAGCAGCTTGGGGGAATCCGGACACACAGATACGCAGTATTTT. Amino acid sequence: CASSLGESGHTDTQYF.

On this clone: The sample carries other DNA sequences with the same CDR3. For the CDR3, the DNA is TGCGCCAGCAGCTTGGAAGTAGCGGGGGGCTGGGAGACCCAGTACTTC. Translated, it gives CASSLEVAGGWETQYF. The genes are TRBV5-1 and TRBJ2-5; TRBD2 matches 10 bases. This CDR3 has 16 amino acids. The germline V gene encodes CDR1 SGHRS and CDR2 YFSETQ. Trimming took 0 bases from V and 5 from J; bases not matched to a gene: 7.

This sequence joins TRBV4-2 and TRBJ2-2, with D hard to call. The CDR3 has 15 amino acids. Germline CDR1 reads LGHNA; CDR2 reads YNFKEQ. Trimming removed 1 base at V and 5 bases at J, with 11 bases between. CDR3 sequence (DNA): TGTGCCAGCAGCCAAGCCACCGGGTTAACCGGGGAGCTGTTTTTT. Its translation is CASSQATGLTGELFF.

J is TRBJ1-1 and V is TRBV7-9; 7 nucleotides line up with TRBD1. V shed 0 bases and J 4 bases; nucleotides not matched to a gene: 5. The CDR3 contains 15 residues. Germline V gene data show CDR1 as SEHNR and CDR2 as FQNEAQ (reference sequence). CDR3 region: CASSLAAGGSTEAFF. In DNA form, the CDR3 reads TGTGCCAGCAGCTTAGCAGCAGGGGGTAGCACTGAAGCTTTCTTT.

The chain recombines TRBV4-2 with TRBJ1-2; 8 nucleotides align to TRBD1. CDR3 length: 16 amino acids. Germline V gives CDR1 LGHNA, CDR2 YNFKEQ. V shed 0 bases and J 3 bases; nucleotides not matched to a gene: 6. CDR3: CASSQDPTGGDYGYTF. The CDR3 region has the DNA TGTGCCAGCAGCCAAGATCCCACAGGGGGGGACTATGGCTACACCTTC.

This sequence joins TRBV18 and TRBJ2-1; the match to TRBD2 covers 14 bases. V lost 1 base and J lost 5; bases outside the gene matches: 7. Per germline, CDR1 KGHSH and CDR2 LQKENI. The CDR3 has 18 amino acids. CDR3 coding DNA: TGTGCCAGCTCACCACTTCTCGGACTAGCGGGAGGTAACAATGAGCAGTTCTTC. It yields the protein CASSPLLGLAGGNNEQFF.

V gene TRBV4-2 combines with J gene TRBJ1-5; 8 bases line up with TRBD1. The J segment lost 5 bases and the V segment lost 0 bases, leaving 3 bases of the junction unmatched. The germline CDR1 and CDR2 sequences are LGHNA and YNFKEQ. The CDR3 spans 15 residues. The CDR3 reads CASSQDRTGHQPQHF. The CDR3, as DNA: TGTGCCAGCAGCCAAGATCGGACAGGGCATCAGCCCCAGCATTTT.

This clone was detected only once. The chain's CDR3 is CASSSIGLAGTSDTQYF. The CDR3 nucleotides are TGTGCCAGCAGCTCCATAGGACTAGCGGGGACTTCAGATACGCAGTATTTT. The rearrangement uses TRBV7-6 and TRBJ2-3, with 12 bases matching TRBD2. CDR3 length equals 17 residues. Germline-derived CDR1 and CDR2 are SGHVS and FNYEAQ. V lost 4 bases to trimming and J lost 4 bases; unmatched junction nucleotides: 9.

CDR3 protein: CAISSNRGTLNTEAFF. CDR3 DNA sequence: TGTGCCATCAGTTCGAACAGGGGGACCTTGAACACTGAAGCTTTCTTT. The chain combines TRBV10-3 with TRBJ1-1; 8 bases align to TRBD1. J lost 0 bases, V lost 5 bases, and 8 bases had no gene match. Germline assignment: CDR1 ENHRY and CDR2 SYGVKD. This CDR3 is 16 amino acids long.

This clone was observed once. The V gene is TRBV7-9, the J gene TRBJ2-5; TRBD2 matches 10 bases. The germline V gene has CDR1 SEHNR and CDR2 FQNEAQ (reference sequence). V trimming: 5 bases; J trimming: 5 bases; junction bases outside the gene matches: 8. This CDR3 has 15 amino acids. The CDR3 DNA follows: TGTGCCAGCAGCCAAGGGACTAGCGTGAAGGAGACCCAGTACTTC. It specifies CASSQGTSVKETQYF. The variable domain in full, completed from reference TRBV7-9 and TRBJ2-5, reads DTGVSQNPRHKITKRGQNVTFRCDPISEHNRLYWYRQTLGQGPEFLTYFQNEAQLEKSRLLSDRFSAERPKGSFSTLEIQRTEQGDSAMYLCASSQGTSVKETQYFGPGTRLLVL.

This clone was detected a few times. Here the CDR3 reads CASRLSGGAYGYTF. The CDR3 bases are TGTGCCAGCAGATTGTCAGGGGGCGCTTATGGCTACACCTTC. The chain carries TRBV5-6 and TRBJ1-2; 8 nucleotides line up with TRBD1. The germline V gene encodes CDR1 SGHDT and CDR2 YYEEEE. The V gene end was trimmed by 5 bases and the J gene end by 5 bases; junction bases not matched to a gene: 8. The CDR3 runs to 14 residues.

This clone occurred a few times. DNA for the CDR3: TGTGCCAGCTCACCTCGGGGTAGACAGCAGTTCTTC. This sequence encodes CASSPRGRQQFF. This chain connects TRBV18 to TRBJ2-1; TRBD2 might be the D (5 bases). This CDR3 is built from 12 residues. V lost 3 bases and J lost 11, with 11 bases in between. In germline, CDR1 is KGHSH, CDR2 LQKENI.

The chain employs TRBV27 and TRBJ2-1, with 10 bases identical to TRBD2. The CDR3 extends over 15 amino acids. The trim removed 5 bases at V and 5 bases at J, leaving 6 bases unmatched. The germline V gene encodes CDR1 MNHEY and CDR2 SMNVEV (reference sequence). CDR3 in amino acids: CASSTPSGGDNEQFF. Here the CDR3 DNA reads TGTGCCAGCAGTACTCCTAGCGGGGGAGACAATGAGCAGTTCTTC.

The chain recombines TRBV19 with TRBJ1-5, with 9 positions matching TRBD1. Germline V gene sequence: CDR1 LNHDA, CDR2 SQIVND (reference sequence). The CDR3 runs 16 residues. Trimming took 2 bases from V and 7 from J; bases not matched to a gene: 9. CDR3 in amino acids: CASSIKSGQGYQPQHF. The CDR3 DNA follows: TGTGCCAGTAGTATAAAGTCAGGACAGGGGTACCAGCCCCAGCATTTT.

The chain is built from TRBV23-1 and TRBJ2-7; D is unresolved. TRBV23-1 is an ORF for which the function is uncertain. V was clipped by 0 bases and J by 7 bases, with 16 bases between them. CDR3 length equals 15 residues. CDR3 DNA: TGCGCCAGCAGTCAATCTAGTCGCCCTCCCGGGGAGCAGTACTTC. Its translation is CASSQSSRPPGEQYF.

CDR3 sequence: CASSSGGINTEAFF. Written as DNA, the CDR3 is TGTGCCAGCAGTTCCGGGGGAATTAACACTGAAGCTTTCTTT. The V gene is TRBV28, the J gene TRBJ1-1; tentative D call: TRBD1 (5 bases). Germline V gives CDR1 MDHEN, CDR2 SYDVKM. Deletions cut 4 bases from V and 2 bases from J, with 11 bases between. This CDR3 has 14 amino acids.

This chain links TRBV4-1 with TRBJ2-7, with 7 bases identical to TRBD1. V was clipped by 4 bases and J by 3 bases; unmatched bases: 12. CDR1 MGHRA and CDR2 YSYEKL come from the germline V gene. The length of the CDR3 is 16 residues. Written as DNA, the CDR3 is TGCGCCAGCAGCCCCTTGAAAGGGACAGATCTCTACGAGCAGTACTTC. Its translation: CASSPLKGTDLYEQYF.

The chain uses TRBV7-8 and TRBJ2-3, with TRBD1 identical over 10 bases. The CDR3 extends over 15 amino acids. Germline CDR1 reads SGHVS; CDR2 reads FQNEAQ. V shed 5 bases and J 3 bases; nucleotides not matched to a gene: 5. As DNA, the CDR3 is TGTGCCAGCAGCCCTGGGACAGGGGAAACAGATACGCAGTATTTT. Protein sequence: CASSPGTGETDTQYF.

The chain links TRBV25-1 to TRBJ2-1; D is ambiguous. This CDR3 region has 11 residues. Germline CDR1 MGHDK, CDR2 SYGVNS. Between the trimmed V and J ends, which lost 5 bases and 4 bases, there was a span of 3 bases. The CDR3 region is CASSSYNEQFF. The DNA of the CDR3 is TGTGCCAGCAGTTCTTACAATGAGCAGTTCTTC.

The genes are TRBV5-1 and TRBJ1-4; D is possibly TRBD1 (6 bases). Trimming took off 4 bases at V and 8 bases at J, with 12 bases between the two ends. Germline lookup yields CDR1 SGHRS and CDR2 YFSETQ. This CDR3 region has 13 residues. CDR3 sequence reads: CASSQDRREKLFF. In nucleotides, the CDR3 is TGCGCCAGCAGCCAAGACAGGCGGGAAAAACTGTTTTTT. The full variable domain, with the rest looked up from reference TRBV5-1 and TRBJ1-4, is KAGVTQTPRYLIKTRGQQVTLSCSPISGHRSVSWYQQTPGQGLQFLFEYFSETQRNKGNFPGRFSGRQFSNSRSEMNVSTLELGDSALYLCASSQDRREKLFFGSGTQLSVL.

In its sample, this clone was seen once. The chain is built from TRBV21-1 and TRBJ2-1; the D call of TRBD2 is as the table states it, not checked on the DNA. TRBV21-1 constitutes a pseudogene. There are 15 residues in the CDR3. CDR3 in amino acids: CASNPTSGVYNEQFF. CDR3 DNA sequence: TGTGCCAGCAATCCGACTAGCGGAGTCTACAATGAGCAGTTCTTC.

The chain joins TRBV7-2 to TRBJ2-1; a possible D gene is TRBD2 (5 bases). V was shortened by 4 bases and J by 4 bases, with 8 bases between the two germline ends. The CDR3 runs to 13 residues. Germline V lookup: CDR1 SGHTA, CDR2 FQGNSA. CDR3 region: CASSSGFYNEQFF. As DNA, the CDR3 is TGTGCCAGCAGCTCGGGGTTTTACAATGAGCAGTTCTTC.